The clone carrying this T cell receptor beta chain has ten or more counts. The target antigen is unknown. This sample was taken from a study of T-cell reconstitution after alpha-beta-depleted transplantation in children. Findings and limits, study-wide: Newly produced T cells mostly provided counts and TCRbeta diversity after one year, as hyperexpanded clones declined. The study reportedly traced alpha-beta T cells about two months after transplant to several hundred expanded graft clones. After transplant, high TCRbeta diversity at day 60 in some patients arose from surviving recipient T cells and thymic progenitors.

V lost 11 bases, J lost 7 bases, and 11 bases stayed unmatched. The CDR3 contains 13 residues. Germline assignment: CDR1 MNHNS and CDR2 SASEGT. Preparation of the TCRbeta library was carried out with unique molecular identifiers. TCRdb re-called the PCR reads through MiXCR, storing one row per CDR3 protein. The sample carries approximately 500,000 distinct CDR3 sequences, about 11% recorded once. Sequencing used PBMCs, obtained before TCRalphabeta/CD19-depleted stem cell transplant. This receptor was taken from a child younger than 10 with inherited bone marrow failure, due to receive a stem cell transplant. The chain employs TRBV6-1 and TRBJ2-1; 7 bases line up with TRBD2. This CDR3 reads CAVLGGRSNEQFF. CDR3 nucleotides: TGTGCCGTTCTTGGCGGGAGATCGAATGAGCAGTTCTTC.